Shown below are 24 T cell receptor beta chains from a single sample sequenced in a study of T-cell memory formation after mild COVID-19. TCRdb used MiXCR to reprocess the 5' RACE reads, holding one entry per CDR3 protein. The top ten hold roughly 8.4% of the sample, which has around 470,000 distinct CDR3 sequences, around 18% seen once. Sequenced material: PBMCs or a T cell subset sorted from them (not recorded which). The receptors come from an adult woman who had mild COVID-19 (a few samples of this study predate the infection). Cell type and time point are not known.

The V gene is TRBV20-1, the J gene TRBJ2-7; 13 nucleotides match TRBD2. Germline V gene data show CDR1 as DFQATT and CDR2 as SNEGSKA (reference sequence). The CDR3 covers 14 residues. The V gene end was trimmed by 5 bases and the J gene end by 2 bases; junction bases not matched to a gene: 3. CDR3 nucleotide sequence: TGCAGTGCTCAACTAGCGGGAGGGCCCTACGAGCAGTACTTC. This encodes CSAQLAGGPYEQYF.

This clonotype was observed a few times. The chain links TRBV7-9 to TRBJ2-3, with TRBD1 as a possible D gene (5 bases). Per germline, CDR1 SEHNR and CDR2 FQNEAQ (reference sequence). This CDR3 region has 15 residues. Trimming stripped 1 base from V and 11 bases from J, with 19 bases between. The CDR3 protein is CASSLVRDSTFMQYF. CDR3 coding DNA: TGTGCCAGCAGCTTAGTCCGAGACAGTACCTTTATGCAGTATTTT.

This chain connects TRBV24-1 to TRBJ2-5; 11 nucleotides agree with TRBD2. Germline V CDR1 and CDR2: KGHDR, SFDVKD. This CDR3 has 15 residues. V was clipped by 9 bases and J by 5 bases; unmatched bases: 10. Here the CDR3 DNA reads TGTGCCACCGCTGGGCTAGCGGGGGGATATGAGACCCAGTACTTC. Amino acids: CATAGLAGGYETQYF.

This clonotype showed up just a few times. The chain joins TRBV20-1 to TRBJ1-5; possible D gene TRBD1, 6 bases. Trimming took off 2 bases at V and 5 bases at J, with 13 bases between the two ends. Germline-derived CDR1 and CDR2 are DFQATT and SNEGSKA (reference sequence). The CDR3 contains 14 residues. For the CDR3, the DNA is TGCAGTGCTAGATACAGGGTCGGGGATCAGCCCCAGCATTTT. Its translation is CSARYRVGDQPQHF.

This clonotype has a handful of counts. The chain couples TRBV7-6 to TRBJ1-4; possibly TRBD1 for D (5 bases). The CDR3 length is 15 residues. The ends were cut back, 1 base at V and 6 bases at J, with 12 bases in the middle. Per the germline V gene, CDR1 is SGHVS and CDR2 is FNYEAQ. CDR3 protein: CASSLGPGSDEKLFF. CDR3 bases: TGTGCCAGCAGCTTAGGGCCAGGGAGTGATGAAAAACTGTTTTTT. The entire variable domain, with the rest obtained from reference TRBV7-6 and TRBJ1-4, is as follows: GAGVSQSPRYKVTKRGQDVALRCDPISGHVSLYWYRQALGQGPEFLTYFNYEAQQDKSGLPNDRFSAERPEGSISTLTIQRTEQRDSAMYRCASSLGPGSDEKLFFGSGTQLSVL.

Worth noting for this clonotype: The junction differs from germline at one of its ends, possibly a read error. The rearrangement joins TRBV4-3 to TRBJ2-5; no clear D. This CDR3 has 12 residues. The V gene's germline CDR1 is LGHNA and CDR2 YSLEER. CDR3 protein: CSSSQDTETQYF. For the CDR3, the DNA is TGCTCCAGCAGCCAAGATACAGAGACCCAGTACTTC.

The rearrangement uses TRBV20-1 and TRBJ2-3; 14 bases match TRBD2. This CDR3 is 17 amino acids long. Losses at the gene ends were 6 bases for V and 0 bases for J; bases not matched to a gene: 8. From germline, CDR1 is DFQATT and CDR2 SNEGSKA (reference sequence). The CDR3 nucleotides read TGCAGTGCACCGACTAGCGGGGGGGGCCCGAGCACAGATACGCAGTATTTT. Amino acids: CSAPTSGGGPSTDTQYF.

The chain couples TRBV15 to TRBJ2-3; a weak D match, TRBD2 (6 bases). This CDR3 has 15 amino acids. V was shortened by 3 bases and J by 3 bases, with 13 bases between the two germline ends. From germline, CDR1 is LNHNV and CDR2 YYDKDF (reference sequence). CDR3 protein: CATSSQKEGTDTQYF. For the CDR3, the DNA is TGTGCCACCAGCAGTCAAAAGGAGGGAACAGATACGCAGTATTTT.

CDR3 in DNA: TGTGCCTGGAGCAAACAGGTGGCTGAAGCTTTCTTT. The encoded protein is CAWSKQVAEAFF. The V and J genes are TRBV30 and TRBJ1-1; the D gene is possibly TRBD1 (5 bases). Germline lookup yields CDR1 GTSNPN and CDR2 SVGIG (reference sequence). The CDR3 spans 12 residues. With 3 bases removed from V and 6 bases from J, the gap between germline ends came to 11 bases.

The chain is built from TRBV29-1 and TRBJ1-2; D is ambiguous. This CDR3 is 10 amino acids long. V lost 6 bases and J lost 8, with 10 bases in between. The germline V gene encodes CDR1 SQVTM and CDR2 ANQGSEA. The CDR3: CSVREGGYTF. CDR3 coding DNA: TGCAGCGTCCGGGAGGGCGGCTACACCTTC. The whole variable domain, remainder taken from reference TRBV29-1 and TRBJ1-2, is SAVISQKPSRDICQRGTSLTIQCQVDSQVTMMFWYRQQPGQSLTLIATANQGSEATYESGFVIDKFPISRPNLTFSTLTVSNMSPEDSSIYLCSVREGGYTFGSGTRLTVV.

The chain employs TRBV7-2 and TRBJ2-7, with D perhaps matching TRBD1 or TRBD2 (5 bases each). The V end was cut by 4 bases, the J end by 6 bases, with 16 bases between. This CDR3 has 14 amino acids. Germline CDR1 is SGHTA and CDR2 is FQGNSA. The CDR3 nucleotides are TGTGCCAGCAGCTCCCCCCTCCCAGGGACCGAGCAGTACTTC. It codes for CASSSPLPGTEQYF.

V usage is TRBV5-1 and J usage is TRBJ2-6; no clear D. CDR1 is SGHRS and CDR2 is YFSETQ in the germline V gene. The V gene lost 1 base and the J gene lost 4 bases, with 6 bases spanning the gap. The CDR3 is 14 amino acids. The CDR3 nucleotides read TGCGCCAGCAGCTTGACACAGGGGGCCAACGTCCTGACTTTC. As protein: CASSLTQGANVLTF.

CDR3 DNA: TGCAGCGTTGAGGGACAGGTGGGGGGGAGGTCCTACAATGAGCAGTTCTTC. It is translated as CSVEGQVGGRSYNEQFF. J is TRBJ2-1 and V is TRBV29-1; possibly TRBD1 for D (8 bases). CDR3 size: 17 residues. The germline V gene encodes CDR1 SQVTM and CDR2 ANQGSEA. V was pared by 3 bases and J by 1 base, with 19 bases between.

The chain carries TRBV9 and TRBJ2-2; D is perhaps TRBD2 (6 bases). Trimming pared 4 bases from V and 4 bases from J, leaving 20 bases between. Germline CDR1 and CDR2: SGDLS and YYNGEE. This CDR3 is 17 amino acids long. CDR3 amino acids: CASSPTGGRPPTGELFF. The CDR3 bases are TGTGCCAGCAGCCCTACCGGGGGACGGCCGCCCACCGGGGAGCTGTTTTTT.

The J gene is TRBJ1-1, the V gene TRBV5-1; D unresolved. This CDR3 contains 15 residues. Looked up from germline, CDR1 is SGHRS and CDR2 is YFSETQ. With 0 bases removed from V and 1 base from J, the gap between germline ends came to 10 bases. This CDR3 is CASSLEQMRNTEAFF. As DNA, the CDR3 is TGCGCCAGCAGCTTGGAGCAGATGCGGAACACTGAAGCTTTCTTT.

The chain links TRBV2 to TRBJ1-1; 10 bases agree with TRBD1. Germline CDR1 and CDR2: SNHLY and FYNNEI. This CDR3 comprises 11 residues. V shed 4 bases and J 13 bases; nucleotides not matched to a gene: 3. The CDR3 loop reads CASSGQGAVFF. The CDR3 DNA sequence: TGTGCCAGCAGTGGACAGGGGGCAGTTTTCTTT.

This clonotype was picked up a small number of times. The rearrangement links TRBV19 to TRBJ1-3; no firm D call. V dropped 7 bases and J dropped 0 bases, with 7 bases sitting between them. CDR1 is LNHDA and CDR2 is SQIVND in the germline V gene (reference sequence). The length of the CDR3 is 13 residues. CDR3 nucleotides: TGTGCCAGTAATAGAGACTCTGGAAACACCATATATTTT. This encodes CASNRDSGNTIYF.

The J gene is TRBJ1-2, the V gene TRBV12-3 or TRBV12-4, with 7 bases that match TRBD1. CDR3 length: 16 residues. V gave up 6 bases and J gave up 5 bases; unmatched junction bases: 15. CDR3 protein: CASSSAGTASWYGYTF. CDR3 in DNA: TGTGCCAGCAGCTCAGCCGGGACAGCTTCTTGGTATGGCTACACCTTC.

This chain links TRBV7-2 with TRBJ1-3; D unclear. The germline CDR1 and CDR2 sequences are SGHTA and FQGNSA. The V gene lost 2 bases and the J gene lost 2 bases, with 13 bases spanning the gap. The CDR3 is 16 residues long. This CDR3 reads CASSLHGPLTGNTIYF. DNA of the CDR3: TGTGCCAGCAGCTTACACGGGCCATTAACTGGAAACACCATATATTTT.

This clonotype occurred many times. This chain uses TRBV18 with TRBJ1-1; a possible D gene is TRBD1 (6 bases). V was pared by 3 bases and J by 4 bases, with 12 bases between. The CDR3 is 14 residues long. Per the germline V gene, CDR1 is KGHSH and CDR2 is LQKENI. The CDR3 protein is CASSPETRGTEAFF. The CDR3 DNA sequence: TGTGCCAGCTCACCGGAAACCAGGGGCACTGAAGCTTTCTTT.

V is TRBV5-1 and J is TRBJ2-1, with D hard to call. Germline values: CDR1 SGHRS, CDR2 YFSETQ. V was shortened by 0 bases and J by 8 bases, with 12 bases between the two germline ends. The CDR3 is 14 amino acids. DNA for the CDR3: TGCGCCAGCAGCTTGGAACCTCGGGCCGATGAGCAGTTCTTC. It is translated as CASSLEPRADEQFF.

The V gene is TRBV12-3 or TRBV12-4, the J gene TRBJ2-4; 8 bases agree with TRBD2. J gave up 7 bases and V 6 bases, and 8 bases lay outside the gene matches. The CDR3 length is 14 residues. This chain's CDR3 is CASSKSGSGNIQYF. In DNA, the CDR3 is TGTGCCAGCAGCAAAAGCGGGAGTGGTAACATTCAGTACTTC.

This chain links TRBV5-1 with TRBJ2-3, with D perhaps TRBD1 (6 bases). Trimming took 4 bases from V and 5 from J, leaving 14 bases between them. CDR3 size: 14 residues. Germline V lookup: CDR1 SGHRS, CDR2 YFSETQ. The CDR3 bases are TGCGCCAGCAGCCCCCGGGCCAGGGGAGATACGCAGTATTTT. Its protein is CASSPRARGDTQYF.

This clonotype was found once. The V gene is TRBV29-1, the J gene TRBJ2-3, with TRBD1 identical over 8 bases. Germline CDR1 and CDR2: SQVTM and ANQGSEA. V dropped 4 bases and J dropped 6; count of bases not matched to a gene: 6. The CDR3 runs to 13 residues. The CDR3, as DNA: TGCAGCGTTGGACAGGGGTCCCCCGATACGCAGTATTTT. It translates to CSVGQGSPDTQYF.